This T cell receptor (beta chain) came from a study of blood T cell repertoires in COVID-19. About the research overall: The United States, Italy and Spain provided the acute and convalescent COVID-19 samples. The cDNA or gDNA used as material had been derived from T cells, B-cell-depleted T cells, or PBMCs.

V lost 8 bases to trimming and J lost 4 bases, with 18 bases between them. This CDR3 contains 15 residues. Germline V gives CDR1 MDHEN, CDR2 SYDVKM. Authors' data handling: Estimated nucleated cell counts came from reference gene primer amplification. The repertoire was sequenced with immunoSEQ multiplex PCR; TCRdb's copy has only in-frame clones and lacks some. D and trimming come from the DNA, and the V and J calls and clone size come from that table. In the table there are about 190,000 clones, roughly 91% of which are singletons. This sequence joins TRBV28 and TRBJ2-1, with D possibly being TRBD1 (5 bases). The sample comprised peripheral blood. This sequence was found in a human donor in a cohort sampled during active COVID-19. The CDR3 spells CASGARVGSYNEQFF. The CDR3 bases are TGTGCCAGCGGGGCCCGAGTTGGTTCATACAATGAGCAGTTCTTC.